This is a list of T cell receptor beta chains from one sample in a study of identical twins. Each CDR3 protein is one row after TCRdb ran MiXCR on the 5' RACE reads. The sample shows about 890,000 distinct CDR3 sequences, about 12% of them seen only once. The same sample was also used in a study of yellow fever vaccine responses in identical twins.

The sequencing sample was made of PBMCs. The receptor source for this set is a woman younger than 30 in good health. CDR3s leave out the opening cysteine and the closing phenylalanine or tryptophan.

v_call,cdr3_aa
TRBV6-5,ASSYSVQGRNTEAF
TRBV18,ASSRRDGQNIQY
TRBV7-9,ASSETSGPTDTQY
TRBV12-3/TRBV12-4,ASSFRAFNEKLF
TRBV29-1,SVLYPRQGTTYEQY
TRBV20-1,SASPPGGGNQPQH
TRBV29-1,SADGTSGSLGYEQF
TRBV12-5,ASGLGSLQETQY
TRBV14,ASRPGLIETQY
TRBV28,ASSPPGRVNEQY
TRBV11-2,ASSLGRDGTGELF
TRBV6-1,ASSPREGREKLF
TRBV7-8,ASSLYVSGRNEQF
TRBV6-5,ASSWNSYNEQF
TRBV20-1,SARSARLQEKLF
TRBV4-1,ASSLILKNTEAF
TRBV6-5,ASSSTPSGPYNEQF
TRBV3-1,ASSQAVWDQPQH
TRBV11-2,ASSPTSGKSYEQY
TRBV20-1,SAAWGGNTIY
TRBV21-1,ASSKAGEVSYEQY
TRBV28,ASSFLRRAGPYNEQF
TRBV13,ASSIRTSGSYSYEQY
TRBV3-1,ASSQGQGVVGYT
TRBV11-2,ASSGETGFNEKLF
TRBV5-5,ASSPVLARETQY
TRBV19,ASTPGAMGDTQY
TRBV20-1,SAPGTGGDTQY
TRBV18,ASSPIRGYTDTQY